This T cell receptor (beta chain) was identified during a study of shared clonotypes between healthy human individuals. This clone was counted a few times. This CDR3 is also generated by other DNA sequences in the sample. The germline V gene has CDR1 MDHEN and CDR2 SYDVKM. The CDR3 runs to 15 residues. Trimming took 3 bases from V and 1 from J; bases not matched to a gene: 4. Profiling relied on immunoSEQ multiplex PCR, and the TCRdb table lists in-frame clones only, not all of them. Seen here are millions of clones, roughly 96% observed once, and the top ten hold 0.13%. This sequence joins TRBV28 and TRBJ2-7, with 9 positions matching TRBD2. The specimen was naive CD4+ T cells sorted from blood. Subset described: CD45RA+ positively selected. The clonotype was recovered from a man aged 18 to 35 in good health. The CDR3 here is CASSFLSGGSYEQYF. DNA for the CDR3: TGTGCCAGCAGTTTCTTAAGCGGGGGGTCCTACGAGCAGTACTTC.